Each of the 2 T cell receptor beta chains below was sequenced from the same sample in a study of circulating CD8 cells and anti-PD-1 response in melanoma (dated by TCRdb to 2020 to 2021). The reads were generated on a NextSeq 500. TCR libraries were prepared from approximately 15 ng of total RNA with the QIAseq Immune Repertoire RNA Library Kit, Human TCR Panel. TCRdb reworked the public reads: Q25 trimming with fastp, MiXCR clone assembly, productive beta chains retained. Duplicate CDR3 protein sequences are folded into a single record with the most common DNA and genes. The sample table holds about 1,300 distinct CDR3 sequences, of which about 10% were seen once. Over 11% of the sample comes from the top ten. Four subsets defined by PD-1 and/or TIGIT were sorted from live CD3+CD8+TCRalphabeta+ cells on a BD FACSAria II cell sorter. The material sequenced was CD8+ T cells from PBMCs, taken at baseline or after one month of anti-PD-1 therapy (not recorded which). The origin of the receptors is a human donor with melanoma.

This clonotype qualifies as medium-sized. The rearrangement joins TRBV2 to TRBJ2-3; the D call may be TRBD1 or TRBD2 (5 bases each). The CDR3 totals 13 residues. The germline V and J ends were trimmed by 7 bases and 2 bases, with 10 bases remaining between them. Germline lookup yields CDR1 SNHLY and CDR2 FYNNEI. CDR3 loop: CASKGTITDTQYF. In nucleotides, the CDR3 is TGTGCCAGCAAGGGGACCATCACAGATACGCAGTATTTT.

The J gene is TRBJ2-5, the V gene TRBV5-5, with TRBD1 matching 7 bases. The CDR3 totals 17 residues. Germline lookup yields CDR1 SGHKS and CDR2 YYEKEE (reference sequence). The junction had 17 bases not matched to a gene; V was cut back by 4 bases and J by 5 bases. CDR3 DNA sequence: TGTGCCAGCAGCCTCGCACCCCTTCACCTGACAGGGGAGACCCAGTACTTC. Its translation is CASSLAPLHLTGETQYF.